A selection of T cell receptor beta chains follows, all from one sample in a study of blood T cell repertoires in COVID-19. Using immunoSEQ multiplex PCR, the repertoire was profiled, and TCRdb retains in-frame clones only, with some absent. The sample has 75,000 to 90,000 clones, around four fifths seen once. The sample taken for sequencing was peripheral blood. The receptors derive from a man older than 75 with active or convalescent COVID-19. Both conserved end residues are part of each CDR3. D genes are given only for firm matches. Some rows have no size entry. The others give once, few or many, or a class for an expanded clone.

>TRBD2|TRBV5-1|TRBJ2-1|-
CASVPGTSGHNEQFF
TGCGCCAGCGTCCCCGGGACTAGCGGACACAATGAGCAGTTCTTC
>TRBD1|TRBV19|TRBJ2-1|once
CASSDRGSRTPLYNEQFF
TGTGCCAGTAGTGACAGGGGGTCGCGGACCCCCCTTTACAATGAGCAGTTCTTC
>TRBD2|TRBV7-6|TRBJ2-1|-
CASSPVLLAGGNNEQFF
TGTGCCAGCAGCCCCGTCCTACTAGCGGGGGGGAACAATGAGCAGTTCTTC
>-|TRBV5-5|TRBJ1-6|-
CASSLESRGNSPLHF
TGTGCCAGCAGCTTGGAGTCCCGGGGTAATTCACCCCTCCACTTT
>TRBD1|TRBV27|TRBJ1-1|-
CASSIHPPGQGVGNAEAFF
TGTGCCAGCAGTATACACCCGCCGGGACAGGGAGTCGGTAACGCTGAAGCTTTCTTT
>TRBD1|TRBV18|TRBJ2-4|-
CASSLTGTGTDIQYF
TGTGCCAGCTCGCTGACCGGGACAGGGACGGACATTCAGTACTTC
>-|TRBV5-1|TRBJ2-1|-
CASSKDSNEQFF
TGCGCCAGCAGCAAAGACAGCAATGAGCAGTTCTTC
>-|TRBV7-3|TRBJ1-2|many
CASLWWRVGNYGYTF
TGTGCCAGCCTTTGGTGGCGGGTCGGAAACTATGGCTACACCTTC
>TRBD2|TRBV4-1|TRBJ2-5|-
CASSQERLAGAETQYF
TGCGCCAGCAGCCAAGAACGGCTAGCGGGGGCTGAGACCCAGTACTTC
>TRBD2|TRBV4-1|TRBJ2-3|-
CASSPMFRREDKDTQYF
TGCGCCAGCAGCCCCATGTTTCGGCGGGAGGATAAAGATACGCAGTATTTT
>TRBD1|TRBV3-1/TRBV3-2|TRBJ2-2|-
CASARDRDIRELFF
TGTGCCAGCGCCCGGGACAGGGACATACGGGAGCTGTTTTTT
>-|TRBV24-1|TRBJ1-1|-
CATSDEWGGAFF
TGTGCCACCAGTGATGAATGGGGAGGAGCTTTCTTT
>-|TRBV5-6|TRBJ1-4|-
CASSAPYREFATNEKLFF
TGTGCCAGCAGCGCTCCTTACAGGGAGTTTGCAACTAATGAAAAACTGTTTTTT
>TRBD2|TRBV3-1/TRBV3-2|TRBJ2-1|-
CASSSVPRVRASGSDEQFF
TGTGCCAGCAGCTCAGTTCCCAGGGTCCGGGCTAGCGGGAGCGATGAGCAGTTCTTC
>TRBD1|TRBV5-1|TRBJ1-2|once
CASSFGGQGHGYTF
TGCGCCAGCAGCTTCGGGGGACAGGGCCATGGCTACACCTTC
>TRBD1|TRBV5-8|TRBJ1-4|-
CASSSGTVKLFF
TGTGCCAGCAGCTCAGGGACAGTCAAATTGTTTTTT
>TRBD1|TRBV29-1|TRBJ1-4|-
CSVARQGEKLFF
TGCAGCGTTGCGAGACAGGGGGAAAAACTGTTTTTT
>TRBD1|TRBV7-2|TRBJ1-5|-
CASSPRVVGGYQPQHF
TGTGCCAGCAGCCCCAGGGTCGTAGGGGGCTATCAGCCCCAGCATTTT
>-|TRBV21-1|TRBJ1-1|-
CASRKGIGTGGSNTEAFF
TGTGCCAGCAGAAAGGGGATCGGAACAGGGGGATCTAACACTGAAGCTTTCTTT
>TRBD1|TRBV28|TRBJ2-6|-
CASSPSIQGVGSGANVLTF
TGTGCCAGCAGTCCATCGATCCAGGGGGTCGGCTCTGGGGCCAACGTCCTGACTTTC
>-|TRBV15|TRBJ2-5|-
CATSRGRVETQYF
TGTGCCACCAGTAGGGGGAGAGTAGAGACCCAGTACTTC
>TRBD2|TRBV9|TRBJ2-2|-
CASSVSIRAGEMDTGELFF
TGTGCCAGCAGCGTAAGCATCCGGGCGGGAGAAATGGACACCGGGGAGCTGTTTTTT
>TRBD1|TRBV6-5|TRBJ1-5|-
CASHQGDQPQHF
TGTGCCAGCCATCAGGGGGATCAGCCCCAGCATTTT
>-|TRBV10-2|TRBJ1-3|-
CASSGGGGLSGNTIYF
TGCGCCAGCAGTGGGGGGGGAGGCCTCTCTGGAAACACCATATATTTT
>-|TRBV3-1/TRBV3-2|TRBJ2-3|once
CASSPRLVLDTQYF
TGTGCCAGCAGCCCCCGACTGGTGTTGGATACGCAGTATTTT
>TRBD1|TRBV2|TRBJ1-4|-
CASRGTGGRINEKLFF
TGTGCCAGCAGAGGGACAGGGGGCCGTATTAATGAAAAACTGTTTTTT
>-|TRBV19|TRBJ2-1|-
CASSLDNEQFF
TGTGCCAGTAGTCTTGACAATGAGCAGTTCTTC
>-|TRBV9|TRBJ1-6|once
CASRAGNSYNSPLHF
TGTGCCAGCAGAGCGGGGAACTCCTATAATTCACCCCTCCACTTT
>TRBD1|TRBV19|TRBJ1-6|-
CASSSGTDNSPLHF
TGTGCCAGTAGTTCCGGGACAGATAATTCACCCCTCCACTTT
>TRBD1|TRBV11-1|TRBJ1-2|-
CASSPTGTGDYGYTF
TGTGCCAGCAGTCCCACCGGGACAGGAGACTATGGCTACACCTTC
>TRBD2|TRBV9|TRBJ2-1|-
CASSPSGRGHNEQFF
TGTGCCAGCAGCCCCAGTGGGAGGGGCCACAATGAGCAGTTCTTC
>TRBD2|TRBV6-4|TRBJ2-1|-
CASAATSGRAGSYNEQFF
TGTGCCAGCGCGGCGACTAGCGGGAGGGCCGGATCCTACAATGAGCAGTTCTTC
>-|TRBV6-5|TRBJ1-4|-
CASRLNEKLFF
TGTGCCAGCAGACTGAATGAAAAACTGTTTTTT
>-|TRBV5-1|TRBJ2-3|few
CASSWSADTQYF
TGCGCCAGCAGCTGGTCTGCGGATACGCAGTATTTT
>-|TRBV29-1|TRBJ1-5|once
CSVRDNNSNQPQHF
TGCAGCGTCCGGGACAATAATAGCAATCAGCCCCAGCATTTT
>-|TRBV18|TRBJ1-2|-
CASSPQDSNYGYTF
TGTGCCAGCTCACCACAGGACAGTAACTATGGCTACACCTTC